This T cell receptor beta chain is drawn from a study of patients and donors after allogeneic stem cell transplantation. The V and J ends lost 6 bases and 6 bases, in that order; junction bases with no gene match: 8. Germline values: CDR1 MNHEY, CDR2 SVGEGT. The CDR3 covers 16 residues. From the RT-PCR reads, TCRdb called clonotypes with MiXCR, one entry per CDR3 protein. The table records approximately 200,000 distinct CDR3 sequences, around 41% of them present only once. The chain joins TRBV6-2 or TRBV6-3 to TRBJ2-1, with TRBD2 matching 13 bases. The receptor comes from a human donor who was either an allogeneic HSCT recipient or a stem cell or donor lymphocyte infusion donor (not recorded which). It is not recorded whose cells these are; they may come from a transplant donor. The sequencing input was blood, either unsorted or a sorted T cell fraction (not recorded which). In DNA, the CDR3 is TGTGCCAGCAGGGGACTAGCGGGATCAATTACCAATGAGCAGTTCTTC. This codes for CASRGLAGSITNEQFF.